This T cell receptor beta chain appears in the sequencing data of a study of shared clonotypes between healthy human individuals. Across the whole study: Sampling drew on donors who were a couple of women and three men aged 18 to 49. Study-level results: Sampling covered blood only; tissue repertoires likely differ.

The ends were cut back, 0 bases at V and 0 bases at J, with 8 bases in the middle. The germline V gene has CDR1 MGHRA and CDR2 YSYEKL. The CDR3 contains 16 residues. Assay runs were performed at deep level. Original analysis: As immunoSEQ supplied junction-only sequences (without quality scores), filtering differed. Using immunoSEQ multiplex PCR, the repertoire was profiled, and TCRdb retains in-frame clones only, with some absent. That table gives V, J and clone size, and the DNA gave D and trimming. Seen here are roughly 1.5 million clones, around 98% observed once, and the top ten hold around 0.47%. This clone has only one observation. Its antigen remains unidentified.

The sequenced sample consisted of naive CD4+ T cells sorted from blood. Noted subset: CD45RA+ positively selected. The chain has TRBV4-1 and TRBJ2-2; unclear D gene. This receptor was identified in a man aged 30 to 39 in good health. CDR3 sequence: CASSQEIAANTGELFF. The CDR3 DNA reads TGCGCCAGCAGCCAAGAAATTGCGGCGAACACCGGGGAGCTGTTTTTT.